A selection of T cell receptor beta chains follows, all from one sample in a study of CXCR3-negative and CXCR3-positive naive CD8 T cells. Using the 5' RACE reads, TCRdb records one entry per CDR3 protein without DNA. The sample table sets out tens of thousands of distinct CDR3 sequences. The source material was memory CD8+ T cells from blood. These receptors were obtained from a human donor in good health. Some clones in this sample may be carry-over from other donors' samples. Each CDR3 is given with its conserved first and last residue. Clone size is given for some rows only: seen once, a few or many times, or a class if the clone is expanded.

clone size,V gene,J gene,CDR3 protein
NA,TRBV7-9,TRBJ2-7,CASSIVDEQYF
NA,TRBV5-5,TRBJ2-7,CASSLARATGVEYF
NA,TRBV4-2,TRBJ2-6,CASSQAGTGANVLTF
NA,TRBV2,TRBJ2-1,CASSGSDGTVISNEQFF
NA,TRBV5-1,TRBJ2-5,CASRGPGAETQYF
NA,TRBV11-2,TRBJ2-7,CASSLVRGGPHDEQYF
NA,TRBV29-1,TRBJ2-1,CSVAPPGGSYNEQFF
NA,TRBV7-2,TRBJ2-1,CASSLDLAGVNEQFF
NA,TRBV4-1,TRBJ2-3,CASSQVLGREDTQYF
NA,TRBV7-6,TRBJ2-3,CASSSRLAGVADTQYF
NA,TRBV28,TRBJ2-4,CASSPSLGGAAKNIQYF
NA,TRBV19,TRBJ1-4,CASSMGGLEKLFF
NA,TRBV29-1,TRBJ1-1,CSANTGNTEAFF
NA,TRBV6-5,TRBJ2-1,CASSYSGLERNEQFF
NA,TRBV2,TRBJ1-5,CASSWGNIRGEHNQPQHF
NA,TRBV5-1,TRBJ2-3,CASSLGPDYTFTDTQYF
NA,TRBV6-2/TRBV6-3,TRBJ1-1,CASRAVEGKFGVNTEAFF
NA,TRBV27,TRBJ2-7,CAIKTAYEQYF
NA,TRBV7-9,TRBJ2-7,CASSFPGQGSYEQYF
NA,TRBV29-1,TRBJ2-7,CSVIAGDGEQYF
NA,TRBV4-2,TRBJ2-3,CASSQGTSAGGTDTQYF
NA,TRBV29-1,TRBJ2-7,CSVAHSSSYEQYF
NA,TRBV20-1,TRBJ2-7,CSAYSRTSGRCEQYF
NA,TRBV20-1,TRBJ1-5,CSARDLAGTSQHF
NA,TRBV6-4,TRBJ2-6,CASGDSSGANVLTF
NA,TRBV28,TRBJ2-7,CASSSPLGGGINSYEQYF
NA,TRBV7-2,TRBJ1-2,CASSPTNYGYTF
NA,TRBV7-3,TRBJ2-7,CASSLRGVQHF
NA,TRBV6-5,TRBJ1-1,CASSIGTGVVQPEAFF
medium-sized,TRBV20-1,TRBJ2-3,CSATTSGVWNTQYF
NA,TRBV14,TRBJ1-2,CASSLRDRANYGYTF
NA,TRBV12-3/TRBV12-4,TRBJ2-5,CASSRGRGQETQYF
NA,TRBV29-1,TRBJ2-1,CSVVIIGTYNEQFF
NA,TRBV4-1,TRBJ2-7,CASSQDLSGSYEQYF
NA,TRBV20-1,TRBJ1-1,CSARVFGGNTEAFF
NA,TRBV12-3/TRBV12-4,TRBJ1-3,CASSQGAGNTIYF
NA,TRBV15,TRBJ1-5,CATSRSRGSNQPQHF
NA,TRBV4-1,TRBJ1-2,CASSHVRGLDGYTF
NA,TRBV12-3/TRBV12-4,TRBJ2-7,CASSTDRFYYEQYF
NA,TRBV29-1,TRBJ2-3,CSVEVAGQYTDTQYF
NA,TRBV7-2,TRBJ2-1,CASSLVAGGVSYNEQFF
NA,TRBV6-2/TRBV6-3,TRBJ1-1,CASSYSTSRVLLDSTEAFF
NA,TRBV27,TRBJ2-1,CASSSMSSYNEQFF
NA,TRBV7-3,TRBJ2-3,CASSLTAPDTQYF
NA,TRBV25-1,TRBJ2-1,CASSPQGSIYNEQFF